A selection of T cell receptor beta chains follows, all from one sample in a study of response to subunit inactivated influenza vaccine. MiXCR, run by TCRdb on the RT-PCR reads, gives a single entry per CDR3 protein. The table has hundreds of thousands of distinct CDR3 sequences, approximately 24% seen once. The sample was CD4+ T cells sorted from PBMCs, taken less than 6 days after vaccination. The receptor set was obtained from a man aged 50 or older who received an inactivated influenza vaccine. Both conserved end residues are part of each CDR3. A D gene is named only where the DNA matches it firmly. A row's size may be missing; if present it is once, few, many or a size class.

size: many; J: TRBJ2-1; D: TRBD2; V: TRBV7-2; CDR3: CASSSGTSGYNEQFF; DNA: TGTGCCAGCAGCTCCGGGACTAGCGGATACAATGAGCAGTTCTTC
size: .; J: TRBJ2-1; D: TRBD1; V: TRBV18; CDR3: CASSPGTGLYNEQFF; DNA: TGTGCCAGCTCACCGGGGACAGGCCTCTACAATGAGCAGTTCTTC
size: many; J: TRBJ1-2; D: .; V: TRBV7-2; CDR3: CASSFNPVNYGYTF; DNA: TGTGCCAGCAGCTTTAACCCCGTTAACTATGGCTACACCTTC
size: few; J: TRBJ1-1; D: TRBD1; V: TRBV10-3; CDR3: CAISRDRGRGTEAFF; DNA: TGTGCCATCAGTCGGGACAGGGGAAGGGGAACTGAAGCTTTCTTT
size: .; J: TRBJ1-1; D: .; V: TRBV5-5; CDR3: CASSLILVMDRGNTEAFF; DNA: TGTGCCAGCAGCTTGATTTTAGTTATGGACAGAGGGAACACTGAAGCTTTCTTT
size: .; J: TRBJ2-1; D: .; V: TRBV6-1; CDR3: CASRTGLAYEQFF; DNA: TGTGCCAGCAGGACAGGACTCGCCTACGAGCAGTTCTTC
size: few; J: TRBJ1-4; D: .; V: TRBV4-1; CDR3: CASSQDGGVVGKLFF; DNA: TGCGCCAGCAGCCAAGATGGGGGTGTCGTGGGAAAACTGTTTTTT
size: few; J: TRBJ2-5; D: .; V: TRBV5-1; CDR3: CASSFSPGMAQETQYF; DNA: TGCGCCAGCAGCTTCTCCCCAGGGATGGCCCAAGAGACCCAGTACTTC
size: .; J: TRBJ1-6; D: .; V: TRBV20-1; CDR3: CSAPLPSYNSPLHF; DNA: TGCAGTGCTCCCTTACCCTCCTATAATTCACCCCTCCACTTT
size: .; J: TRBJ2-7; D: TRBD2; V: TRBV15; CDR3: CATSRATLAGSYEQYF; DNA: TGTGCCACCAGCAGAGCGACACTAGCGGGATCCTACGAGCAGTACTTC
size: .; J: TRBJ2-1; D: TRBD2; V: TRBV2; CDR3: CASSVLAPYNEQFF; DNA: TGTGCCAGCAGTGTACTAGCGCCCTACAATGAGCAGTTCTTC
size: few; J: TRBJ2-1; D: TRBD2; V: TRBV5-1; CDR3: CASSLGGTSGPGSFF; DNA: TGCGCCAGCAGCTTGGGGGGGACTAGCGGCCCTGGGTCGTTCTTC
size: .; J: TRBJ1-1; D: .; V: TRBV7-9; CDR3: CASSLGSLEAFF; DNA: TGTGCCAGCAGCTTAGGAAGCCTTGAAGCTTTCTTT
size: few; J: TRBJ1-1; D: TRBD1; V: TRBV7-2; CDR3: CATGQGGLTEAFF; DNA: TGTGCCACTGGACAGGGGGGGTTGACTGAAGCTTTCTTT
size: .; J: TRBJ2-1; D: .; V: TRBV5-1; CDR3: CASSTTQVPYNEQFF; DNA: TGCGCCAGCAGCACGACTCAAGTGCCCTACAATGAGCAGTTCTTC
size: .; J: TRBJ2-7; D: TRBD1; V: TRBV19; CDR3: CASSEGTGIFKQYF; DNA: TGTGCCAGTAGTGAGGGGACAGGGATTTTCAAGCAGTACTTC
size: .; J: TRBJ2-1; D: TRBD2; V: TRBV9; CDR3: CASSVGIAGVYNEQFF; DNA: TGTGCCAGCAGCGTAGGTATAGCGGGAGTGTACAATGAGCAGTTCTTC
size: .; J: TRBJ2-5; D: TRBD1; V: TRBV10-3; CDR3: CAISDGDRLETQYF; DNA: TGTGCCATCAGTGATGGGGACAGGTTGGAGACCCAGTACTTC
size: few; J: TRBJ2-5; D: .; V: TRBV10-3; CDR3: CAISEEGTTQYF; DNA: TGTGCCATCAGTGAGGAGGGGACGACCCAGTACTTC
size: few; J: TRBJ2-5; D: TRBD2; V: TRBV6-1; CDR3: CASSHPPGGQETQYF; DNA: TGTGCCAGCAGTCACCCCCCGGGGGGCCAAGAGACCCAGTACTTC
size: .; J: TRBJ2-3; D: .; V: TRBV6-2/TRBV6-3; CDR3: CASSYSFGGGNTDTQYF; DNA: TGTGCCAGCAGTTACTCGTTCGGCGGGGGCAACACAGATACGCAGTATTTT
size: many; J: TRBJ2-1; D: .; V: TRBV5-1; CDR3: CASSNRERSEQFF; DNA: TGCGCCAGCAGTAACCGGGAGAGAAGTGAGCAGTTCTTC
size: .; J: TRBJ1-5; D: .; V: TRBV29-1; CDR3: CRGGEPQHF; DNA: TGCAGGGGGGGCGAGCCCCAGCATTTT
size: few; J: TRBJ2-4; D: .; V: TRBV29-1; CDR3: CSVDGFGNIQYF; DNA: TGCAGCGTTGATGGGTTCGGAAACATTCAGTACTTC
size: .; J: TRBJ1-6; D: .; V: TRBV12-3/TRBV12-4; CDR3: CASSFSGTQHSPLHF; DNA: TGTGCCAGCAGTTTCTCCGGGACGCAACATTCACCCCTCCACTTT
size: .; J: TRBJ2-1; D: .; V: TRBV20-1; CDR3: CSARGARSLYNEQFF; DNA: TGCAGTGCTAGAGGCGCCAGGAGCTTATACAATGAGCAGTTCTTC
size: .; J: TRBJ1-1; D: TRBD1; V: TRBV7-2; CDR3: CASSSPRQGEAFF; DNA: TGTGCCAGCAGCTCCCCAAGACAGGGGGAAGCTTTCTTT
size: few; J: TRBJ1-5; D: TRBD1; V: TRBV5-5; CDR3: CASSAVGTGLGQPQHF; DNA: TGTGCCAGCAGCGCAGTTGGGACAGGGCTCGGTCAGCCCCAGCATTTT
size: .; J: TRBJ2-5; D: .; V: TRBV5-1; CDR3: CASSSQGSPQETQYF; DNA: TGCGCCAGCAGCTCACAGGGTTCACCACAAGAGACCCAGTACTTC
size: few; J: TRBJ2-7; D: TRBD1; V: TRBV29-1; CDR3: CSVAGQGGFEQYF; DNA: TGCAGCGTAGCGGGACAGGGAGGTTTCGAGCAGTACTTC
size: few; J: TRBJ2-2; D: .; V: TRBV19; CDR3: CASSIHRDTGELFF; DNA: TGTGCCAGTAGTATACACAGGGACACCGGGGAGCTGTTTTTT
size: few; J: TRBJ2-7; D: .; V: TRBV30; CDR3: CAWSVALYEQYF; DNA: TGTGCCTGGAGCGTAGCGCTCTACGAGCAGTACTTC
size: few; J: TRBJ1-5; D: .; V: TRBV6-2/TRBV6-3; CDR3: CASSWDINQPQHF; DNA: TGTGCCAGCAGTTGGGACATCAATCAGCCCCAGCATTTT
size: .; J: TRBJ2-3; D: .; V: TRBV10-3; CDR3: CAIWTGTDTQYF; DNA: TGTGCCATATGGACGGGCACAGATACGCAGTATTTT
size: .; J: TRBJ2-5; D: .; V: TRBV15; CDR3: CATSRDKGETQYF; DNA: TGTGCCACCAGCAGAGATAAAGGAGAGACCCAGTACTTC
size: few; J: TRBJ1-6; D: .; V: TRBV30; CDR3: CAWTETNNSPLHF; DNA: TGTGCCTGGACCGAGACTAATAATTCACCCCTCCACTTT
size: .; J: TRBJ2-1; D: TRBD1; V: TRBV6-2/TRBV6-3; CDR3: CASRPGTGKYFF; DNA: TGTGCCAGCAGGCCGGGGACAGGAAAGTACTTCTTC
size: .; J: TRBJ2-1; D: .; V: TRBV20-1; CDR3: CSAPVRSGNEQFF; DNA: TGCAGTGCTCCCGTCAGGTCGGGAAATGAGCAGTTCTTC
size: .; J: TRBJ2-5; D: .; V: TRBV20-1; CDR3: CSASATRETQYF; DNA: TGCAGTGCTAGTGCGACGCGGGAGACCCAGTACTTC
size: .; J: TRBJ2-7; D: TRBD2; V: TRBV12-3/TRBV12-4; CDR3: CASSSGGRANF; DNA: TGTGCCAGCAGCTCCGGAGGGAGGGCCAACTTC
size: .; J: TRBJ2-2; D: TRBD2; V: TRBV12-3/TRBV12-4; CDR3: CASHSGGALKTGELFF; DNA: TGTGCCAGCCACAGCGGGGGGGCCTTAAAAACCGGGGAGCTGTTTTTT
size: many; J: TRBJ2-7; D: .; V: TRBV3-1; CDR3: CASSQGYLSGQYYEQYF; DNA: TGTGCCAGCAGCCAAGGCTATCTTTCAGGGCAATACTACGAGCAGTACTTC
size: .; J: TRBJ2-6; D: .; V: TRBV5-5; CDR3: CASAVGWANVLTF; DNA: TGTGCCAGCGCCGTAGGCTGGGCCAACGTCCTGACTTTC
size: few; J: TRBJ2-7; D: TRBD1; V: TRBV7-2; CDR3: CASSLAYRGHGEQYF; DNA: TGTGCCAGCAGCTTAGCGTACAGGGGGCACGGCGAGCAGTACTTC
size: .; J: TRBJ2-1; D: .; V: TRBV4-3; CDR3: CASSQDAKADYNEQFF; DNA: TGCGCCAGCAGCCAAGATGCGAAAGCGGACTACAATGAGCAGTTCTTC
size: .; J: TRBJ1-5; D: .; V: TRBV27; CDR3: CASSSKGFIQPQHF; DNA: TGTGCCAGCAGTTCAAAGGGTTTTATTCAGCCCCAGCATTTT
size: many; J: TRBJ1-4; D: .; V: TRBV4-3; CDR3: CASSQAHRTKGEKLFF; DNA: TGCGCCAGCAGCCAAGCCCACAGGACGAAGGGTGAAAAACTGTTTTTT
size: few; J: TRBJ2-5; D: .; V: TRBV20-1; CDR3: CCARDISGQALETQYF; DNA: TGCTGTGCTAGAGATATTAGCGGACAAGCCCTAGAGACCCAGTACTTC
size: many; J: TRBJ2-3; D: .; V: TRBV5-1; CDR3: CASGSGALDTQYF; DNA: TGCGCCAGTGGGAGCGGAGCCCTCGATACGCAGTATTTT
size: few; J: TRBJ2-7; D: .; V: TRBV12-3/TRBV12-4; CDR3: CASSLEGGGRDYEQYF; DNA: TGTGCCAGCAGTTTAGAGGGAGGCGGCAGAGACTACGAGCAGTACTTC
size: .; J: TRBJ2-7; D: .; V: TRBV7-2; CDR3: CASSSQGKCEQYF; DNA: TGTGCCAGCAGCTCACAGGGAAAGTGCGAGCAGTACTTC